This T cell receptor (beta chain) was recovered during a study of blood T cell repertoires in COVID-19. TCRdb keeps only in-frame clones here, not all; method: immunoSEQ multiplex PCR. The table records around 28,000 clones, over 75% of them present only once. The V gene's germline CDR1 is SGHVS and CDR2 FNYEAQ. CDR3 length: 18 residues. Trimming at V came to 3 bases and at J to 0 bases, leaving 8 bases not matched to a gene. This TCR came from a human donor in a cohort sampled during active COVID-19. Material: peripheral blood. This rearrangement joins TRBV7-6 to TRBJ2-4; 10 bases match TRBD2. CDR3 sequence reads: CASSLGPTSGVAKNIQYF. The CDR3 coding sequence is TGTGCCAGCAGCTTGGGCCCCACTAGCGGGGTAGCCAAAAACATTCAGTACTTC.